These 31 T cell receptor beta chains were sequenced from one sample in a study of cytotoxic CD8 clonotypes in ibrutinib-treated CLL. Profiled with immunoSEQ multiplex PCR; TCRdb holds only in-frame clones, not every one. Among 250,000 or so clones, around 70% were seen once, and the ten largest hold just over 15%. This specimen consisted of PBMCs, obtained after 24 months of ibrutinib treatment. Every receptor here comes from a human donor with chronic lymphocytic leukemia.

A single count supports this clone. This chain joins TRBV4-2 and TRBJ2-3; no definite D call. Germline V gene data show CDR1 as LGHNA and CDR2 as YNFKEQ. The CDR3 length is 15 residues. The ends were cut back, 0 bases at V and 1 base at J, with 8 bases in the middle. The CDR3 DNA reads as TGTGCCAGCAGCCAAGAGGATAGCCGCACAGATACGCAGTATTTT. Protein sequence: CASSQEDSRTDTQYF.

This clone was counted a few times. V gene TRBV7-3 combines with J gene TRBJ2-7, with a possible D match to TRBD2 (5 bases). The V and J ends lost 3 bases and 5 bases respectively, with 8 bases between them. This CDR3 is 12 amino acids long. Looked up from germline, CDR1 is SGHTA and CDR2 is FQGTGA. Here the CDR3 DNA reads TGTGCCAGCAGCTTTTACGGGGACGAGCAGTACTTC. Its protein product is CASSFYGDEQYF.

CDR3 nucleotides: TGTGCCAGCAGTGAAGGAAGGGATCGGGGTGGCTACACCTTC. Its translation is CASSEGRDRGGYTF. This chain links TRBV6-1 with TRBJ1-2; D is undetermined. Trimming cost V 1 base and J 7 bases, with 13 bases left between them. There are 14 residues in the CDR3. Germline lookup yields CDR1 MNHNS and CDR2 SASEGT.

This sequence joins TRBV7-2 and TRBJ2-3; D gene uncertain. CDR1 and CDR2 (germline): SGHTA, FQGNSA. The CDR3 length is 14 residues. Trimming took off 5 bases at V and 1 base at J, with 10 bases between the two ends. CDR3 sequence (DNA): TGTGCCAGCAGCCTAATTCCCCGCACAGATACGCAGTATTTT. It translates to CASSLIPRTDTQYF. The variable domain in full, completed from reference TRBV7-2 and TRBJ2-3, reads GAGVSQSPSNKVTEKGKDVELRCDPISGHTALYWYRQSLGQGLEFLIYFQGNSAPDKSGLPSDRFSAERTGGSVSTLTIQRTQQEDSAVYLCASSLIPRTDTQYFGPGTRLTVL.

The chain links TRBV19 to TRBJ2-2, with 7 bases aligning to TRBD1. V dropped 3 bases and J dropped 6; count of bases not matched to a gene: 4. CDR1 is LNHDA and CDR2 is SQIVND in the germline V gene (reference sequence). This CDR3 is built from 14 residues. CDR3 in amino acids: CASSMTQGAGELFF. The CDR3 DNA reads as TGTGCCAGTAGTATGACCCAGGGGGCCGGGGAGCTGTTTTTT.

J is TRBJ2-7 and V is TRBV18; TRBD1 might be the D (6 bases). The CDR3 covers 14 residues. CDR1 KGHSH and CDR2 LQKENI come from the germline V gene. The V gene lost 0 bases and the J gene lost 3 bases, with 9 bases spanning the gap. CDR3 nucleotides: TGTGCCAGCTCACCACCGGACAGACTCTACGAGCAGTACTTC. It encodes CASSPPDRLYEQYF.

This clone was observed a handful of times. This chain joins TRBV18 and TRBJ1-2; D uncertain. V was shortened by 6 bases and J by 4 bases, with 12 bases between the two germline ends. Looked up from germline, CDR1 is KGHSH and CDR2 is LQKENI. The CDR3 has 13 residues. The CDR3 DNA follows: TGTGCCAGCTCCCACAGTAGTTCCTATGGCTACACCTTC. Translation gives CASSHSSSYGYTF.

The chain joins TRBV11-2 to TRBJ2-7; D perhaps matches TRBD1 (5 bases). Germline loops: CDR1 SGHAT, CDR2 FQNNGV. V was trimmed by 5 bases and J by 3 bases, leaving 17 bases between them. The CDR3 contains 15 residues. CDR3 nucleotide sequence: TGTGCCAGCAGCCTACGATTGATAGGGGTCTACGAGCAGTACTTC. Amino acids: CASSLRLIGVYEQYF.

This clone was observed once. The chain employs TRBV5-4 and TRBJ2-7; TRBD2 aligns across 10 bases. The CDR3 runs 15 residues. Per the germline V gene, CDR1 is SGHNT and CDR2 is YYREEE (reference sequence). The J segment lost 3 bases and the V segment lost 3 bases, leaving 6 bases of the junction unmatched. CDR3 bases: TGTGCCAGCAGCTCCGGGACTAGCGAGTTCTACGAGCAGTACTTC. This translates into CASSSGTSEFYEQYF.

Many counts were recorded for this clone. This sequence joins TRBV27 and TRBJ2-3, with a tentative D call TRBD1 (5 bases). The CDR3 contains 15 residues. The germline V gene encodes CDR1 MNHEY and CDR2 SMNVEV (reference sequence). The V gene lost 3 bases and the J gene lost 0 bases, with 10 bases spanning the gap. The CDR3 protein is CASSFWGSSTDTQYF. The CDR3 nucleotides are TGTGCCAGCAGTTTCTGGGGCTCTAGCACAGATACGCAGTATTTT.

The chain couples TRBV27 to TRBJ2-3, with TRBD2 matching 14 bases. Germline V CDR1 and CDR2: MNHEY, SMNVEV (reference sequence). V dropped 3 bases and J dropped 5; count of bases not matched to a gene: 16. The CDR3 runs 20 residues. The CDR3 sequence is CASSFWIPGLAGDWQDTQYF. In DNA, the CDR3 is TGTGCCAGCAGTTTTTGGATACCGGGACTAGCGGGAGATTGGCAAGATACGCAGTATTTT.

This sequence joins TRBV7-9 and TRBJ1-5, with D possibly matching TRBD1 (5 bases). The CDR3 is made up of 12 amino acids. Germline CDR1 reads SEHNR; CDR2 reads FQNEAQ (reference sequence). Deletions cut 5 bases from V and 6 bases from J, with 8 bases between. The CDR3 reads CASSGGSQPQHF. The CDR3 DNA sequence: TGTGCCAGCAGCGGGGGGAGTCAGCCCCAGCATTTT.

The rearrangement uses TRBV5-1 and TRBJ1-2; D is unclear. Trimming cost V 1 base and J 8 bases, with 15 bases left between them. Germline V gene data show CDR1 as SGHRS and CDR2 as YFSETQ. The CDR3 has 14 residues. CDR3 sequence: CASSLLVDSRGYTF. DNA for the CDR3: TGCGCCAGCAGCTTGTTAGTGGACTCGCGGGGCTACACCTTC.

This clone was picked up one time. The chain has TRBV6-1 and TRBJ2-7; D remains unclear. The CDR3 sequence is 11 residues long. The germline CDR1 and CDR2 sequences are MNHNS and SASEGT. Trimming shortened V by 7 bases and J by 3 bases, and 7 bases separated the two germline ends. CDR3 sequence: CASIDNYEQYF. The CDR3 DNA follows: TGTGCCAGCATCGACAACTACGAGCAGTACTTC.

V and J are TRBV30 and TRBJ1-2; 7 bases are a match to TRBD1. The CDR3 is made up of 15 amino acids. Trimming took 3 bases from V and 4 from J; bases not matched to a gene: 11. Germline V lookup: CDR1 GTSNPN, CDR2 SVGIG (reference sequence). In DNA form, the CDR3 reads TGTGCCTGGAGCGGGACAGCCTTCACGAGCTATGGCTACACCTTC. Protein sequence: CAWSGTAFTSYGYTF. The whole variable domain, remainder taken from reference TRBV30 and TRBJ1-2, is SQTIHQWPATLVQPVGSPLSLECTVEGTSNPNLYWYRQAAGRGLQLLFYSVGIGQISSEVPQNLSASRPQDRQFILSSKKLLLSDSGFYLCAWSGTAFTSYGYTFGSGTRLTVV.

CDR3 in DNA: TGTGCCAGCAGCTTAGGACAGGGACTTTCCTACGAGCAGTACTTC. Protein sequence: CASSLGQGLSYEQYF. This chain connects TRBV7-6 to TRBJ2-7, with D possibly being TRBD1 (7 bases). Trimming left V 1 base short and J 1 base short, with 11 bases between. Germline assignment: CDR1 SGHVS and CDR2 FNYEAQ. This CDR3 region has 15 residues.

V gene TRBV19 combines with J gene TRBJ2-2; tentative D call: TRBD2 (6 bases). V was cut by 3 bases and J by 7 bases, with 12 bases left in between. The CDR3 consists of 14 residues. Germline values: CDR1 LNHDA, CDR2 SQIVND (reference sequence). CDR3 coding DNA: TGTGCCAGTAGTATGGGGGGTTTAGTCGGGGAGCTGTTTTTT. Translated, it gives CASSMGGLVGELFF.

The chain is built from TRBV7-2 and TRBJ2-3, with 10 nucleotides matching TRBD2. The CDR3 has 15 amino acids. After removal of 5 bases from V and 3 bases from J, the junction contained 5 bases not matched to a gene. Germline CDR1 and CDR2: SGHTA and FQGNSA. The CDR3 DNA is TGTGCCAGCAGCCGGACTAGCGGATTTACAGATACGCAGTATTTT. Its translation is CASSRTSGFTDTQYF.

This clone has only one observation. This sequence joins TRBV15 and TRBJ2-1, with 7 bases that match TRBD1. The V gene end was trimmed by 4 bases and the J gene end by 4 bases; junction bases not matched to a gene: 10. CDR1 and CDR2 from the germline V gene are LNHNV and YYDKDF (reference sequence). The CDR3 runs 16 residues. The CDR3 sequence is CATSTPRTGEYNEQFF. The CDR3 DNA follows: TGTGCCACCAGCACACCTAGGACAGGAGAGTACAATGAGCAGTTCTTC.

This chain connects TRBV5-1 to TRBJ2-6; D is unclear. CDR1 is SGHRS, CDR2 YFSETQ, per germline. The CDR3 contains 17 residues. Between the trimmed V and J ends, which lost 3 bases and 0 bases, there was a span of 13 bases. CDR3 residues: CASSSVGIVSGANVLTF. The CDR3 nucleotides read TGCGCCAGCAGCTCCGTAGGGATTGTCTCTGGGGCCAACGTCCTGACTTTC.

The chain uses TRBV7-8 and TRBJ2-3, with TRBD2 matching 12 bases. CDR3 length: 16 amino acids. The ends lost 3 bases at V and 5 bases at J; junction bases unmatched: 6. The germline gives CDR1 SGHVS, CDR2 FQNEAQ. This CDR3 is CASSFELAGGKDTQYF. Here the CDR3 DNA reads TGTGCCAGCAGCTTTGAACTAGCGGGAGGTAAAGATACGCAGTATTTT.

The J gene is TRBJ2-2, the V gene TRBV7-3; 9 nucleotides line up with TRBD1. The V and J ends lost 5 bases and 4 bases, in that order; junction bases with no gene match: 2. This CDR3 is built from 14 residues. Per germline, CDR1 SGHTA and CDR2 FQGTGA. This CDR3 is CASSATGGTGELFF. DNA for the CDR3: TGTGCCAGCAGCGCGACAGGGGGCACCGGGGAGCTGTTTTTT.

V gene TRBV30 combines with J gene TRBJ2-1; D remains unclear. The ends were cut back, 5 bases at V and 8 bases at J, with 13 bases in the middle. The V gene's germline CDR1 is GTSNPN and CDR2 SVGIG (reference sequence). The CDR3 is made up of 12 amino acids. The CDR3 DNA follows: TGTGCCTGGGAGGATGTCACCGATGAGCAGTTCTTC. Amino acid sequence: CAWEDVTDEQFF.

The chain recombines TRBV6-6 with TRBJ2-5; 7 bases map to TRBD2. This CDR3 spans 13 amino acids. Germline V gives CDR1 MNHNY, CDR2 SVGAGI (reference sequence). Germline trimming cut 7 bases from V and 5 bases from J; bases unmatched to any gene: 7. CDR3 loop: CASKAGPTETQYF. CDR3 nucleotides: TGTGCCAGCAAAGCGGGGCCTACTGAGACCCAGTACTTC.

This chain links TRBV5-1 with TRBJ1-4; D remains unclear. The CDR3 contains 15 residues. The V gene lost 0 bases and the J gene lost 4 bases, with 10 bases spanning the gap. CDR1 SGHRS and CDR2 YFSETQ come from the germline V gene. The CDR3 sequence is CASSLDSQLNEKLFF. CDR3 sequence (DNA): TGCGCCAGCAGCTTGGATTCACAGCTTAATGAAAAACTGTTTTTT.

The chain recombines TRBV18 with TRBJ2-5; D gene ambiguous. Germline V gene data show CDR1 as KGHSH and CDR2 as LQKENI. The CDR3 is 12 residues long. Trimming took off 2 bases at V and 4 bases at J, with 5 bases between the two ends. CDR3 protein: CASSPNRETQYF. In DNA, the CDR3 is TGTGCCAGCTCACCAAATAGAGAGACCCAGTACTTC.

This chain uses TRBV7-2 with TRBJ1-4; D may be TRBD1 (6 bases). The germline V gene has CDR1 SGHTA and CDR2 FQGNSA. Deletions cut 2 bases from V and 7 bases from J, with 14 bases between. The CDR3 loop spans 15 amino acids. CDR3 amino acids: CASSLPGESGEKLFF. In DNA, the CDR3 is TGTGCCAGCAGCTTACCAGGGGAGTCAGGTGAAAAACTGTTTTTT.

The chain uses TRBV6-6 and TRBJ2-7; possible D gene TRBD1, 6 bases. Germline CDR1 is MNHNY and CDR2 is SVGAGI (reference sequence). This CDR3 is built from 14 residues. Trimming took off 5 bases at V and 10 bases at J, with 21 bases between the two ends. The CDR3 DNA is TGTGCCAGCAGTGGCCAGGACAGCTCTTCACCACAGTACTTC. Translating it yields CASSGQDSSSPQYF.

The chain recombines TRBV5-1 with TRBJ2-7, with TRBD1 matching 7 bases. V lost 2 bases, J lost 2 bases, and 7 bases stayed unmatched. Germline V CDR1 and CDR2: SGHRS, YFSETQ. This CDR3 contains 15 residues. The CDR3 protein is CASSLSGTAAYEQYF. DNA of the CDR3: TGCGCCAGCAGCTTATCCGGGACAGCTGCCTACGAGCAGTACTTC.

The chain couples TRBV9 to TRBJ2-1; perhaps TRBD1 as D (6 bases). Germline assignment: CDR1 SGDLS and CDR2 YYNGEE. Trimming took 3 bases from V and 0 from J, leaving 10 bases between them. The CDR3 is 15 residues long. The CDR3 spells CASSGQGSSYNEQFF. The DNA of the CDR3 is TGTGCCAGCAGCGGCCAGGGGAGCTCCTACAATGAGCAGTTCTTC.

This chain joins TRBV2 and TRBJ2-7; D could derive from TRBD1 or TRBD2 (5 bases each). Looked up from germline, CDR1 is SNHLY and CDR2 is FYNNEI. This CDR3 spans 17 amino acids. V was trimmed by 3 bases and J by 0 bases, leaving 18 bases between them. The CDR3 sequence: CASSESRDGLSSYEQYF. The CDR3 DNA is TGTGCCAGCAGTGAGAGCAGGGACGGATTAAGCTCCTACGAGCAGTACTTC.